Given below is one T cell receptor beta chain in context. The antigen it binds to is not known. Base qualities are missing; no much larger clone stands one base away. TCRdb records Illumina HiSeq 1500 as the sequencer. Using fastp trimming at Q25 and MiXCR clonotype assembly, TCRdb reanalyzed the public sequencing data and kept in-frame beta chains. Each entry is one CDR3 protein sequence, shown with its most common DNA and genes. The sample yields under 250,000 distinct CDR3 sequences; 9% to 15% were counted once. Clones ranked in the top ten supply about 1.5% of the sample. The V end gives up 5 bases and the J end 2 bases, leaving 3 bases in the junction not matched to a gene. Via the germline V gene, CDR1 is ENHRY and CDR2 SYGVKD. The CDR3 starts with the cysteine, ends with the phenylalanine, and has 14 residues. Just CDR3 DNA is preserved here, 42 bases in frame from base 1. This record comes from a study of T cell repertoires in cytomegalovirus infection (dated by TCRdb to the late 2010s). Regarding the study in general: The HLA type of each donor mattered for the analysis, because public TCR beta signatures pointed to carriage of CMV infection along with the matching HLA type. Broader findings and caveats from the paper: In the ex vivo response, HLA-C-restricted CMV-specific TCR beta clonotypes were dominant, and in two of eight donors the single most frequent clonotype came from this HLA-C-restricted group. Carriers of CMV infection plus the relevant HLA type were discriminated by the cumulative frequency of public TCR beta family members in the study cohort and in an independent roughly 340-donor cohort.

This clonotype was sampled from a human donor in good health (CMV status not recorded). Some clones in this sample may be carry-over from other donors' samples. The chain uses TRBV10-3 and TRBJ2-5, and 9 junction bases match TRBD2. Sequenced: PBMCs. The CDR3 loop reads CAISPSGAQETQYF. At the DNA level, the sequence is TGTGCCATCAGTCCTAGCGGGGCACAAGAGACCCAGTACTTC.